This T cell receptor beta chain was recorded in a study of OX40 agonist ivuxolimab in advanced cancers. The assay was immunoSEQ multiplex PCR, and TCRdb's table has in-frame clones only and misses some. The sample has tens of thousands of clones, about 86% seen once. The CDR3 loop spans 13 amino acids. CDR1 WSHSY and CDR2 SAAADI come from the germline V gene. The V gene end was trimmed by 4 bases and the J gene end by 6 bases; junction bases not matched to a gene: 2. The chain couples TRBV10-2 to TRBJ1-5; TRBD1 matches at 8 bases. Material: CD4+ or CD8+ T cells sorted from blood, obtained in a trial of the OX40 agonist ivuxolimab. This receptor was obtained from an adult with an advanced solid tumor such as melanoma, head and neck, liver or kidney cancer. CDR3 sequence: CASSAGGGQPQHF. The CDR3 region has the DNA TGCGCCAGCAGTGCAGGGGGCGGTCAGCCCCAGCATTTT.